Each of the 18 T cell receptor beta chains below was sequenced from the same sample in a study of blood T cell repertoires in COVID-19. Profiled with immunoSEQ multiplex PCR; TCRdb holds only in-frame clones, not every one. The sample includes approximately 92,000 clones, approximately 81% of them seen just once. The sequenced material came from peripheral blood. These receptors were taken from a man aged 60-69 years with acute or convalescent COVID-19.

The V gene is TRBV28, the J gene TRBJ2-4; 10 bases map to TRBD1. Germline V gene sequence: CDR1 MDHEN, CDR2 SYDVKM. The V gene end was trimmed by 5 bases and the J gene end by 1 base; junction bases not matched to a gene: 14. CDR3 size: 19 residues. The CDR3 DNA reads TGTGCCAGCAGTCGTACGGGACAGGGGAGGCCCACTGCCAAAAACATTCAGTACTTC. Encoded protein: CASSRTGQGRPTAKNIQYF.

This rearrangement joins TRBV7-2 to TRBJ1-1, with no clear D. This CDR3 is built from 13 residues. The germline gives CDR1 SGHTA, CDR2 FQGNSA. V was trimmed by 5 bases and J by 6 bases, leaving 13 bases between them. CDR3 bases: TGTGCCAGCAGCCCGGACGGGGTCGCTGAAGCTTTCTTT. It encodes CASSPDGVAEAFF.

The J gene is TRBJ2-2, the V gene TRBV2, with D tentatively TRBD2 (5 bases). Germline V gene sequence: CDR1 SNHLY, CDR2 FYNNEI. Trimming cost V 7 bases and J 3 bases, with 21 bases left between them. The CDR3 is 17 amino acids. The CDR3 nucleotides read TGTGCCAGCAACCATCCACCGGGGTTTATGGACACCGGGGAGCTGTTTTTT. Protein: CASNHPPGFMDTGELFF.

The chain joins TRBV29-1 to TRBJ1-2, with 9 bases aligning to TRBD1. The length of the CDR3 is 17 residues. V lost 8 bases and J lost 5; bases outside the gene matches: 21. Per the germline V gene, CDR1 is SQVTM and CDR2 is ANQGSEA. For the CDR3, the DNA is TGCAGCACGCGGGCGGGACAGGGAGATAGTAAGTCGTATGGCTACACCTTC. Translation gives CSTRAGQGDSKSYGYTF.

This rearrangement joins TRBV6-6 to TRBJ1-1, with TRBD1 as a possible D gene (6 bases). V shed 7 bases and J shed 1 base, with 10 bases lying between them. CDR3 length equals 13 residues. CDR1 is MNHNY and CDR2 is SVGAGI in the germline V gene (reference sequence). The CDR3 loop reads CASMIQGNTEAFF. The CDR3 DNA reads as TGTGCCAGCATGATACAGGGGAACACTGAAGCTTTCTTT.

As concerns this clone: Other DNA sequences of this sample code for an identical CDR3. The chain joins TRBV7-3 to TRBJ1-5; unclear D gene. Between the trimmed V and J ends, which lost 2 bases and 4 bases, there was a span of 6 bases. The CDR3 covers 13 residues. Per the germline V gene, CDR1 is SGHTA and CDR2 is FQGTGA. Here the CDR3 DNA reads TGTGCCAGCAGCTTAGGCAGGAATCAGCCCCAGCATTTT. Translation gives CASSLGRNQPQHF.

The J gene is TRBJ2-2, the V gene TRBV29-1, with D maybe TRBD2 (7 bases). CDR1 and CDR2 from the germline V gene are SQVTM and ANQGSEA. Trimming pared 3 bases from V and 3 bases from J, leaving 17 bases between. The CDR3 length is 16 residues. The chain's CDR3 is CSVEEPRGRDTGELFF. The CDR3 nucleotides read TGCAGCGTTGAGGAGCCGAGGGGGAGGGACACCGGGGAGCTGTTTTTT.

DNA of the CDR3: TGTGCCAGCTCACCAAGTTCACAGGGCGGCAATCAGCCCCAGCATTTT. This encodes CASSPSSQGGNQPQHF. V and J are TRBV18 and TRBJ1-5; TRBD1 might be the D (6 bases). This CDR3 has 16 residues. CDR1 and CDR2 (germline): KGHSH, LQKENI. V was cut by 2 bases and J by 2 bases, with 13 bases left in between.

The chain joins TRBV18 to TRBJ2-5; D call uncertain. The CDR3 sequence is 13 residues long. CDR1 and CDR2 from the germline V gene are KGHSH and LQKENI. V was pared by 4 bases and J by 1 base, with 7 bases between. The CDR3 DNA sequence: TGTGCCAGCTCACAAACGGTCCAAGAGACCCAGTACTTC. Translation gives CASSQTVQETQYF.

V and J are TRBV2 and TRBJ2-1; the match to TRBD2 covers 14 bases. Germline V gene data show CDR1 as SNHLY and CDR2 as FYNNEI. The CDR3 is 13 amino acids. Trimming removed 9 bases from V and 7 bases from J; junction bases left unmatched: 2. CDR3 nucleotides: TGTGCCAGAGGGACTAGCGGGGGAAATGAGCAGTTCTTC. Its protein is CARGTSGGNEQFF.

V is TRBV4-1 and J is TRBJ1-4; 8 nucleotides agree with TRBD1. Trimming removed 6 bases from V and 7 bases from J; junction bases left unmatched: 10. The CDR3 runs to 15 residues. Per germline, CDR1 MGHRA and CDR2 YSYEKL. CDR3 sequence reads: CASSLRTGQGEKLFF. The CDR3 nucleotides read TGCGCCAGCAGTCTTAGGACAGGGCAGGGTGAAAAACTGTTTTTT.

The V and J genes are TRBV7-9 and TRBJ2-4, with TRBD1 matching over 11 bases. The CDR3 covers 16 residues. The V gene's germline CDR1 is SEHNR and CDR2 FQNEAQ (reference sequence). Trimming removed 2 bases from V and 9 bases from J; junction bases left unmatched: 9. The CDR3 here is CASSLPPLGQGGIQYF. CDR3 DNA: TGTGCCAGCAGCTTACCCCCCTTGGGACAGGGGGGCATTCAGTACTTC. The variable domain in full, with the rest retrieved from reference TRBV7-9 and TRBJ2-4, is DTGVSQNPRHKITKRGQNVTFRCDPISEHNRLYWYRQTLGQGPEFLTYFQNEAQLEKSRLLSDRFSAERPKGSFSTLEIQRTEQGDSAMYLCASSLPPLGQGGIQYFGAGTRLSVL.

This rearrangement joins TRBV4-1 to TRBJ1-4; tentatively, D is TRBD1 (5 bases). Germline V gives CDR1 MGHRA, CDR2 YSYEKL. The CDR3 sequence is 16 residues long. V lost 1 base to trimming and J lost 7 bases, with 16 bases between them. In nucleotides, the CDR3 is TGCGCCAGCAGCCAAGGGGTCTTCAGACAGTTTGAAAAACTGTTTTTT. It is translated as CASSQGVFRQFEKLFF.

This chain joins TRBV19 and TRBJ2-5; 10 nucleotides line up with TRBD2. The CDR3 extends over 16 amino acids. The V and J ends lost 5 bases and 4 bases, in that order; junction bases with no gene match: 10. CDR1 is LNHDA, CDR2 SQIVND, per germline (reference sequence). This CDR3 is CASSRVSGRSGETQYF. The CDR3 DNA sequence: TGTGCCAGTAGTCGAGTTAGCGGGAGGAGTGGAGAGACCCAGTACTTC.

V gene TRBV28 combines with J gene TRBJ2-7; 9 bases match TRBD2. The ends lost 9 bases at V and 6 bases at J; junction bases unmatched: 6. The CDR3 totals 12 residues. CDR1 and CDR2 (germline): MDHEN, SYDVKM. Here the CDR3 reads CASGTSNGEQYV. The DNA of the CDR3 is TGTGCCAGTGGGACTAGCAATGGCGAGCAGTACGTC.

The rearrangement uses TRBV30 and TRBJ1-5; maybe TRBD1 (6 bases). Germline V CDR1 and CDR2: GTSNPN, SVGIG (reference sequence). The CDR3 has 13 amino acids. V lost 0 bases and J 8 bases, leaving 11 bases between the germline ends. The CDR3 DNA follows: TGTGCCTGGAGTGTACAGGGTTCGGAGCCCCAGCATTTT. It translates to CAWSVQGSEPQHF.

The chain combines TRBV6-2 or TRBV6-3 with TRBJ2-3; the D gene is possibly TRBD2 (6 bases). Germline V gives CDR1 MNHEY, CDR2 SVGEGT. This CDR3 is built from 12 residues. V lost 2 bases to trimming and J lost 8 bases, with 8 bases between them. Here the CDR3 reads CASSYMGGTQYF. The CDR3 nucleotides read TGTGCCAGCAGTTACATGGGAGGTACGCAGTATTTT.

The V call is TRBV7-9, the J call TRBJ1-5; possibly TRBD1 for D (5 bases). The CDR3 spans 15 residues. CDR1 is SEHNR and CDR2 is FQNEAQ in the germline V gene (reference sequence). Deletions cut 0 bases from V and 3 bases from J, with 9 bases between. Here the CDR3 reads CASSLAGRLNQPQHF. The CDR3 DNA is TGTGCCAGCAGCTTAGCGGGGCGGCTCAATCAGCCCCAGCATTTT.